This T cell receptor beta chain was retrieved from a study of T-cell memory formation after mild COVID-19. About the research overall: Most TCR clusters belonged to a single donor. Overall study findings and caveats: SARS-CoV-2 specificity of second-wave clones peaking day 37 was unconfirmed. Cross-reactive memory appears to have joined, as suggested by some responding clones showing up in pre-infection memory. Mainly CM and EM harbored the contracting CD4+ clones; mainly EMRA harbored the CD8+ ones.

Per the germline V gene, CDR1 is MNHEY and CDR2 is SVGAGI. Trimming took off 0 bases at V and 2 bases at J, with 11 bases between the two ends. This CDR3 region has 15 residues. This clonotype was picked up many times. Its target is not known. In TCRdb, the 5' RACE reads were re-called with MiXCR into one record per CDR3 protein. This sample has about 120,000 distinct CDR3 sequences, with about 20% found just once. The chain uses TRBV6-5 and TRBJ2-7, with D unresolved. This clonotype was sampled from a man between 18 and 29 years old who had mild COVID-19 (a few samples of this study predate the infection). Cell type and time point are not known. The sample comprised PBMCs or a T cell subset sorted from them (not recorded which). CDR3 loop: CASSYSPSPAYEQYF. CDR3 DNA: TGTGCCAGCAGTTACTCACCCTCCCCGGCCTACGAGCAGTACTTC.